This TCR beta chain was obtained from a study of patients and donors after allogeneic stem cell transplantation. This clonotype was seen ten or more times. The CDR3 covers 13 residues. TCRdb called the RT-PCR reads again in MiXCR, with one record for every CDR3 protein. This sample has about 960,000 distinct CDR3 sequences, with 18% found just once. The chain links TRBV21-1 to TRBJ1-1. TRBV21-1 is flagged as a pseudogene. The clonotype comes from a human donor who was either an allogeneic HSCT recipient or a stem cell or donor lymphocyte infusion donor (not recorded which). It is not recorded whose cells these are; they may come from a transplant donor. Sequenced sample: blood, either unsorted or a sorted T cell fraction (not recorded which). CDR3 in DNA: TGTGCCAGCATCACCCAGGAAAACACTGAAGCTTTCTTT. It yields the protein CASITQENTEAFF.